A selection of T cell receptor beta chains follows, all from one sample in a study of blood T cell repertoires in COVID-19. Sequenced by immunoSEQ multiplex PCR; TCRdb stores in-frame clones only, minus some. The sample holds about 300,000 clones, more than 75% seen once. What was sequenced was peripheral blood. These receptors came from a woman between 40 and 55 years old who had recovered from COVID-19. Both conserved end residues are part of each CDR3. A D gene is named only where the DNA matches it firmly.

v_gene	d_gene	j_gene	CDR3nt	CDR3aa
TRBV2	TRBD1	TRBJ2-2	TGTGCCAGCACCGAGAGGGGGCCCAACACCGGGGAGCTGTTTTTT	CASTERGPNTGELFF
TRBV10-3	TRBD1	TRBJ2-5	TGTGCCATCAGCCCGAGGGACAGCCAAGAGACCCAGTACTTC	CAISPRDSQETQYF
TRBV7-9	.	TRBJ1-1	TGTGCCAGCAGCCCCTCCCCCGGGTTGGGCACTGAAGCTTTCTTT	CASSPSPGLGTEAFF
TRBV28	TRBD1	TRBJ1-6	TGTGCCAGCAGTTTCCGACAGGGGGTCGGTTCACCCCTCCACTTT	CASSFRQGVGSPLHF
TRBV5-8	.	TRBJ2-3	TGTGCCAGCAGCCCGTTTAGCTTCACAGATACGCAGTATTTT	CASSPFSFTDTQYF
TRBV15	.	TRBJ2-1	TGTGCCACCAGCGGGCCCGCCTTTAATGAGCAGTTCTTC	CATSGPAFNEQFF
TRBV21-1	.	TRBJ1-5	TGTGCCAGCAGCAAACGCGAGGGACAGGGGGCTAATCAGCCCCAGCATTTT	CASSKREGQGANQPQHF
TRBV2	TRBD1	TRBJ1-2	TGTGCCAGCAGTGACCGCGCAGGGGGCTTAGGTGGCTACACCTTC	CASSDRAGGLGGYTF
TRBV7-6	.	TRBJ1-6	TGTGCCAGCAGCTTAGAGGGGTCGAATTCACCCCTCCACTTT	CASSLEGSNSPLHF
TRBV9	TRBD1	TRBJ2-3	TGTGCCAGCAGCGGTGGACAGGGGAAAGATACGCAGTATTTT	CASSGGQGKDTQYF